This TCR beta chain originates from a study of T cell responses to AZD1222 COVID-19 vaccine. Data came from immunoSEQ multiplex PCR; TCRdb stores just in-frame clones and leaves some out. The data show about 200,000 clones, with roughly nine tenths seen just once and 3.6% held by the top ten. A note on this clone: What it binds is not known.

Trimming left V 1 base short and J 6 bases short, with 15 bases between. CDR3 length: 15 residues. CDR1 and CDR2 (germline): SGHTA, FQGNSA. Study findings and constraints: Close to half of spike-specific TCRs reportedly recognize unmutated variant regions.

The clonotype was recovered from an adult who received the MenACWY meningococcal vaccine as a control. The rearrangement links TRBV7-2 to TRBJ1-1, with D perhaps TRBD1 (6 bases). The starting material was peripheral blood, obtained 28 days after the second dose of the MenACWY control vaccine. The CDR3 DNA is TGTGCCAGCAGCTTAGGAACGGGAGGGGGGGCTGAAGCTTTCTTT. Protein sequence: CASSLGTGGGAEAFF.